The T cell receptor (beta chain) described here comes from a study of molecular identifiers for immune sequencing clone quantification. Findings of the study overall: Among effectors, clones above 20 RNA copies held over 97% of molecules; among naive cells, under 1%. Identical TCR molecules that share a barcode could lead to an underestimation of highly expanded clone sizes.

Points on this clonotype: Its antigen is not known.

The use of previously described methods and listed TCR primers produced the bulk TCR libraries. MiXCR was run by TCRdb on the PCR reads, yielding one entry per CDR3 protein. Among 550,000 to 750,000 distinct CDR3 sequences, just under 20% were seen once, and the ten largest hold about 0.9%. Trimming left V 6 bases short and J 1 base short, with 16 bases between. The germline CDR1 and CDR2 sequences are DFQATT and SNEGSKA (reference sequence). The length of the CDR3 is 14 residues. The V gene is TRBV20-1, the J gene TRBJ2-7, with D tentatively TRBD1 (5 bases). This sequence originates from a human donor in good health. Some libraries in this study had Jurkat cell RNA spiked in. The sample was naive CD8+ T cells from blood, with Jurkat cell RNA spiked in. The subset was: FACS-sorted CD8+CD4-CCR7+CD45RA+ naive T cells. The CDR3, as DNA: TGCAGTGCCATACATAGGGGCAGGTCCTACGAGCAGTACTTC. It codes for CSAIHRGRSYEQYF.